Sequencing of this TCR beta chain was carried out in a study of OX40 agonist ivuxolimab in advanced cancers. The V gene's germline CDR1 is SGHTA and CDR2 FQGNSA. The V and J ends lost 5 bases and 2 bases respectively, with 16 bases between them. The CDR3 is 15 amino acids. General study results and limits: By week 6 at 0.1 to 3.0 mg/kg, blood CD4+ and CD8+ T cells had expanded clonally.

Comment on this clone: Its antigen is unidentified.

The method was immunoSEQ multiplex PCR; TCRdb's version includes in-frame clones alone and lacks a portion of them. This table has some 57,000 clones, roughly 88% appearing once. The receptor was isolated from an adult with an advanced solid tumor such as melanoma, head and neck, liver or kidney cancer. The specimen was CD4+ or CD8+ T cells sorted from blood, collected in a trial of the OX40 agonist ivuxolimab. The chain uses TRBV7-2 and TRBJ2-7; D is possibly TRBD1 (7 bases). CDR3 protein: CASSRAWRGPYEQYF. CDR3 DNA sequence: TGTGCCAGCAGCAGGGCTTGGAGGGGGCCCTACGAGCAGTACTTC.